The rows below give T cell receptor beta chains drawn from one sample of a study of cytomegalovirus exposure and HLA in healthy donors. Sequencing was performed with immunoSEQ multiplex PCR; in TCRdb, only in-frame clones are kept and a portion is missing. The sample shows 55,000 to 70,000 clones, 75% to 85% of them seen only once. The sample taken for sequencing was PBMCs. The receptors were gathered from a human donor in good health. Each CDR3 is given with its conserved first and last residue. Each record gives: CDR3 protein, CDR3 DNA, V gene, D gene, clone size, J gene. D genes are given only for firm matches. Size is stated for part of the rows, as once, few or many counts, or as a class when the clone is expanded.

CDR3aa: CASSIMLAGGTHTDTQYF; CDR3nt: TGTGCCAGTAGTATTATGCTAGCGGGGGGGACACACACAGATACGCAGTATTTT; v_gene: TRBV19; d_gene: TRBD2; abundance: few; j_gene: TRBJ2-3
CDR3aa: CASSVPDSNNSPLHF; CDR3nt: TGTGCCAGCAGCGTGCCGGACAGTAATAATTCACCCCTCCACTTT; v_gene: TRBV7-9; d_gene: .; abundance: .; j_gene: TRBJ1-6
CDR3aa: CASSFFSTINTGELFF; CDR3nt: TGTGCCAGCAGTTTCTTTTCCACAATCAACACCGGGGAGCTGTTTTTT; v_gene: TRBV27; d_gene: .; abundance: .; j_gene: TRBJ2-2
CDR3aa: CASTRTSGSYEQYF; CDR3nt: TGTGCCAGCACGCGGACTAGCGGGTCCTACGAGCAGTACTTC; v_gene: TRBV2; d_gene: TRBD2; abundance: .; j_gene: TRBJ2-7
CDR3aa: CASKKSTEAFF; CDR3nt: TGTGCCAGCAAAAAGAGCACTGAAGCTTTCTTT; v_gene: TRBV6-5; d_gene: .; abundance: few; j_gene: TRBJ1-1
CDR3aa: CASSLRQVNTEAFF; CDR3nt: TGTGCCAGCAGCTTGAGACAGGTGAACACTGAAGCTTTCTTT; v_gene: TRBV13; d_gene: .; abundance: few; j_gene: TRBJ1-1
CDR3aa: CATSTGGDTGELFF; CDR3nt: TGTGCCACCAGCACGGGGGGCGACACCGGGGAGCTGTTTTTT; v_gene: TRBV15; d_gene: .; abundance: .; j_gene: TRBJ2-2
CDR3aa: CSATGGGTGELFF; CDR3nt: TGCAGCGCAACAGGAGGAGGGACCGGGGAGCTGTTTTTT; v_gene: TRBV29-1; d_gene: .; abundance: .; j_gene: TRBJ2-2
CDR3aa: CASSIGSSGTITDTQYF; CDR3nt: TGTGCCAGTAGTATCGGGTCCAGCGGGACGATCACAGATACGCAGTATTTT; v_gene: TRBV19; d_gene: TRBD2; abundance: .; j_gene: TRBJ2-3
CDR3aa: CASSPDWQSTEAFF; CDR3nt: TGTGCCAGCTCACCCGATTGGCAGTCCACTGAAGCTTTCTTT; v_gene: TRBV18; d_gene: .; abundance: .; j_gene: TRBJ1-1
CDR3aa: CASGTANTKDYEQYF; CDR3nt: TGTGCCAGCGGGACAGCAAACACCAAGGACTACGAGCAGTACTTC; v_gene: TRBV21-1; d_gene: .; abundance: once; j_gene: TRBJ2-7